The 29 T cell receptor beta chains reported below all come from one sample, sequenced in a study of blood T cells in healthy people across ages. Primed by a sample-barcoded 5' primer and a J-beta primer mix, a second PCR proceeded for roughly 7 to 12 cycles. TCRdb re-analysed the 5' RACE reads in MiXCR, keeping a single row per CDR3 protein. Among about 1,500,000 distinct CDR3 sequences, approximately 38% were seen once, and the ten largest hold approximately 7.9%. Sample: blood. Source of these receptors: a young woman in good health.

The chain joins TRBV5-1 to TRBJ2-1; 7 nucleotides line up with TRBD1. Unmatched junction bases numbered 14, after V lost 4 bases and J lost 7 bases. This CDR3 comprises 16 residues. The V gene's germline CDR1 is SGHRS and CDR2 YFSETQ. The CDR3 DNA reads TGCGCCAGCAGCCCCCTGACAGGGAACGGGTTGAATGAGCAGTTCTTC. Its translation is CASSPLTGNGLNEQFF.

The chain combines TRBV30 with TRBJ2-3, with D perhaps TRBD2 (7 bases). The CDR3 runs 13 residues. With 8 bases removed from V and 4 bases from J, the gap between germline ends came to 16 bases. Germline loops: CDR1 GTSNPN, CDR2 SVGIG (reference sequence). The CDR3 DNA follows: TGTGCCCGAGGGGGGGGCAGCGCAGATACGCAGTATTTT. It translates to CARGGGSADTQYF. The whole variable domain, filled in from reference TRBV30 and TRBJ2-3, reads SQTIHQWPATLVQPVGSPLSLECTVEGTSNPNLYWYRQAAGRGLQLLFYSVGIGQISSEVPQNLSASRPQDRQFILSSKKLLLSDSGFYLCARGGGSADTQYFGPGTRLTVL.

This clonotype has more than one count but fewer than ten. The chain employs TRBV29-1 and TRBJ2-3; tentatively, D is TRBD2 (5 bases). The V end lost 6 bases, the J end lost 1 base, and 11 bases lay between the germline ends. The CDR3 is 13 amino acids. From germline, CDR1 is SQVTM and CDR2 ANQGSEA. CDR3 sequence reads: CSVGERGTDTQYF. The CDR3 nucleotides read TGCAGCGTCGGGGAGAGGGGCACAGATACGCAGTATTTT.

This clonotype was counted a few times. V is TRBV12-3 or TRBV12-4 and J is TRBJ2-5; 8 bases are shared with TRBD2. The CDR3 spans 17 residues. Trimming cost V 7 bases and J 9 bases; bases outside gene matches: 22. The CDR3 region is CASKNPGRVVGMVAQYF. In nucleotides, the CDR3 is TGTGCCAGCAAAAACCCCGGGAGGGTTGTTGGTATGGTGGCCCAGTACTTC.

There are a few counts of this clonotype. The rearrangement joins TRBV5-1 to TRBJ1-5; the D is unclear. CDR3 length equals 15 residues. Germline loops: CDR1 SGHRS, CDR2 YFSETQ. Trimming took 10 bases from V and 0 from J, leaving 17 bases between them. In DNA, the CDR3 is TGCGCCTGGGAGGGCTTTGTCCATAGCAATCAGCCCCAGCATTTT. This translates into CAWEGFVHSNQPQHF.

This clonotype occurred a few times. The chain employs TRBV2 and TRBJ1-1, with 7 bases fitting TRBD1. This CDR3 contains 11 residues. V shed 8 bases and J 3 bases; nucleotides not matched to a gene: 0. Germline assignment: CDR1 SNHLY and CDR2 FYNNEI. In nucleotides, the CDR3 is TGTGCCAGCGACAGGGACACTGAAGCTTTCTTT. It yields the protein CASDRDTEAFF. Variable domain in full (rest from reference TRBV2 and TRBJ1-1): EPEVTQTPSHQVTQMGQEVILRCVPISNHLYFYWYRQILGQKVEFLVSFYNNEISEKSEIFDDQFSVERPDGSNFTLKIRSTKLEDSAMYFCASDRDTEAFFGQGTRLTVV.

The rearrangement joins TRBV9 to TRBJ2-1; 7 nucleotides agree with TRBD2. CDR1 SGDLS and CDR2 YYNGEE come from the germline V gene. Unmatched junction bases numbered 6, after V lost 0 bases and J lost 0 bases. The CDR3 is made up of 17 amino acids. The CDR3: CASSVVSSGISYNEQFF. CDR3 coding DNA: TGTGCCAGCAGCGTAGTTTCTAGCGGAATCTCCTACAATGAGCAGTTCTTC.

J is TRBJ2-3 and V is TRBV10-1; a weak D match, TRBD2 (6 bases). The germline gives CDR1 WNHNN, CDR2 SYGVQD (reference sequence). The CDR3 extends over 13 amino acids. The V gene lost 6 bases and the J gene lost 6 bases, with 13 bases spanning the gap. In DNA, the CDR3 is TGCGCCAGCAGCGGGAGCCCTATGGATACGCAGTATTTT. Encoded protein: CASSGSPMDTQYF.

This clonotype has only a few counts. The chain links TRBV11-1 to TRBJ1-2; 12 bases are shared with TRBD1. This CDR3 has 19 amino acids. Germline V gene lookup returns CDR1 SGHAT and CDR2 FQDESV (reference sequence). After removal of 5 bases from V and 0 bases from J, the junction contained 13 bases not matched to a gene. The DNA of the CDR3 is TGTGCCAGCAGCAGAGGGACAGGGGGCGCGTCGGGCGCTAACTATGGCTACACCTTC. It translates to CASSRGTGGASGANYGYTF.

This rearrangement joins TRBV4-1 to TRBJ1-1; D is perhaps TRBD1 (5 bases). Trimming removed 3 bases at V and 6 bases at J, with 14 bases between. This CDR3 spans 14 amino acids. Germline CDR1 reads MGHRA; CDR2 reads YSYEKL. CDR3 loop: CASSHPGLHPEAFF. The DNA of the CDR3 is TGCGCCAGCAGCCACCCGGGGCTTCATCCTGAAGCTTTCTTT.

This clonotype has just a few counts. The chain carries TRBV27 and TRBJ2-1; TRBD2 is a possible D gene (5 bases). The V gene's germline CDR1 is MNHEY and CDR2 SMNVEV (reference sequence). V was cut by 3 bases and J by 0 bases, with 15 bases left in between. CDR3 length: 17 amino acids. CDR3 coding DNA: TGTGCCAGCAGTTTTCACGGGGTGTTCGACTCCTACAATGAGCAGTTCTTC. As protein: CASSFHGVFDSYNEQFF.

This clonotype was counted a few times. The CDR3 nucleotides read TGTGCCAGCAGCTTACCCCCTAGCAAGAGTTTTAAATCCTACGAGCAGTACTTC. It codes for CASSLPPSKSFKSYEQYF. The chain links TRBV7-9 to TRBJ2-7, with D possibly TRBD2 on 5 matching bases. V gave up 2 bases and J gave up 1 base, with 21 bases separating them. The CDR3 extends over 18 amino acids. Germline loops: CDR1 SEHNR, CDR2 FQNEAQ (reference sequence).

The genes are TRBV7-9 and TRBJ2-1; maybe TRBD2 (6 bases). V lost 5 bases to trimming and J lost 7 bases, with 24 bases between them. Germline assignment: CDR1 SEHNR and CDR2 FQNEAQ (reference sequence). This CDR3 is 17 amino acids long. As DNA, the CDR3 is TGTGCCAGCAGCCTATGGCGTGGCGGGGAACCCTCTAATGAGCAGTTCTTC. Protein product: CASSLWRGGEPSNEQFF.

The chain's CDR3 is CSAILKHFRGSYNEQFF. CDR3 in DNA: TGCAGTGCTATCCTAAAGCATTTCCGAGGATCCTACAATGAGCAGTTCTTC. The J gene is TRBJ2-1, the V gene TRBV20-1; D gene unclear. Germline CDR1 and CDR2: DFQATT and SNEGSKA (reference sequence). The CDR3 covers 17 residues. With 4 bases removed from V and 1 base from J, the gap between germline ends came to 20 bases.

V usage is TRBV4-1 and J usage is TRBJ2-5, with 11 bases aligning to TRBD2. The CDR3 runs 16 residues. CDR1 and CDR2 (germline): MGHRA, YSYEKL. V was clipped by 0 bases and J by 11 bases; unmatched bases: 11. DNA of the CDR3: TGCGCCAGCAGCCAAGAGGCTAGCGGGAGGTTCAATGAGCAGTACTTC. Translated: CASSQEASGRFNEQYF.

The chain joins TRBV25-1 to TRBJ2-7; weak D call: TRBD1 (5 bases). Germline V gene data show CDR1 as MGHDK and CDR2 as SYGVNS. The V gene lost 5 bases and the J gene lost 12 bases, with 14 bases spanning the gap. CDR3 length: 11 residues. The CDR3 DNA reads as TGTGCCAGCAGTTTGGGGTTGGGGCGGTACTTC. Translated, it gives CASSLGLGRYF.

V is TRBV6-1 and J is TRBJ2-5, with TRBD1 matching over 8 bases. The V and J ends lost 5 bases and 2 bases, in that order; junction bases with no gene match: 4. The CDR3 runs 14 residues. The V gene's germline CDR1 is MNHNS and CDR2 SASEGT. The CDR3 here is CASSIRTGQETQYF. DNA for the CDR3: TGTGCCAGCAGTATTCGGACAGGGCAAGAGACCCAGTACTTC.

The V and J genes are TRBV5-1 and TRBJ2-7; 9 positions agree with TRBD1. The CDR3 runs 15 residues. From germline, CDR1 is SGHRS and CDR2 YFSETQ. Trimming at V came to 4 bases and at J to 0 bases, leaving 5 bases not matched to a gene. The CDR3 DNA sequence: TGCGCCAGCAGCGACAGGGGGGGTGGCTCCTACGAGCAGTACTTC. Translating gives CASSDRGGGSYEQYF.

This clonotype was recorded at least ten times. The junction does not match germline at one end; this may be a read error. The DNA of the CDR3 is TGCGCCAGCAGCTCGTCCGGGACTAGCTACGAGCAGTACTTC. Its translation is CASSSSGTSYEQYF. V is TRBV7-9 and J is TRBJ2-7, with 8 bases that match TRBD2. This CDR3 comprises 14 residues. Germline-derived CDR1 and CDR2 are SEHNR and FQNEAQ (reference sequence).

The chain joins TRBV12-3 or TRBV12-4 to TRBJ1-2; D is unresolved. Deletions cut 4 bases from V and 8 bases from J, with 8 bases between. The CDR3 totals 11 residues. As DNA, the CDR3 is TGTGCCAGCAGTTCAGCCCAGGGCTACACCTTC. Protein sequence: CASSSAQGYTF.

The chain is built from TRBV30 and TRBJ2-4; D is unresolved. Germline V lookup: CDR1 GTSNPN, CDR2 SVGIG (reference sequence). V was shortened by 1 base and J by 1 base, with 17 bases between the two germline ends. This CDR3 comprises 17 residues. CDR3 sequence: CAWSDPGARLAKNIQYF. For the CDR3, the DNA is TGTGCCTGGAGTGACCCCGGAGCTAGATTGGCCAAAAACATTCAGTACTTC.

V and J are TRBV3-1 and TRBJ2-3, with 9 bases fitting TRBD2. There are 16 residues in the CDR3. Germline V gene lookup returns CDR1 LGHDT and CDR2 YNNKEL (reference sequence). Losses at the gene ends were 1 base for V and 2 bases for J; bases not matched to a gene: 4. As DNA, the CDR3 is TGTGCCAGCAGCCAAGGACTAGCGGTGATCACAGATACGCAGTATTTT. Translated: CASSQGLAVITDTQYF.

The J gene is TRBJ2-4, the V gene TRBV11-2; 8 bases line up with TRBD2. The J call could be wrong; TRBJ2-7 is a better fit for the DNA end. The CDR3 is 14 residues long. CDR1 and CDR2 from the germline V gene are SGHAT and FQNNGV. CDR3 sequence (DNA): TGTGCCAGCAGCTTAGAACTAGCGGCGGACGAGCAGTACTTC. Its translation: CASSLELAADEQYF.

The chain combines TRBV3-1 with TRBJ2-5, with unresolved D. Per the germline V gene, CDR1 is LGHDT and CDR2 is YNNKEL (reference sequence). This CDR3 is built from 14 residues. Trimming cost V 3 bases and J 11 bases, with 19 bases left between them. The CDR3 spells CASSQWGRYNEQYF. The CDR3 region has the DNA TGTGCCAGCAGCCAGTGGGGTCGCTACAATGAGCAGTACTTC.

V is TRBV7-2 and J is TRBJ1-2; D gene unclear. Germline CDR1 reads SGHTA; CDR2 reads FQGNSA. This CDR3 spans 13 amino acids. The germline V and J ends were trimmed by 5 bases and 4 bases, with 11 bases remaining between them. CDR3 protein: CASSVGSTYGYTF. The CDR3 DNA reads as TGTGCCAGCAGCGTAGGGTCCACCTATGGCTACACCTTC.

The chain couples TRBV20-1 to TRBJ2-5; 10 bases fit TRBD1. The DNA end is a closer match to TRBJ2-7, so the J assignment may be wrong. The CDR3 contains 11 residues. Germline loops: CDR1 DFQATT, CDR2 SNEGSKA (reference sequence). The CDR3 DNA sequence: TGCAGTACCGGGACAGGGGACGAGCAGTACTTC. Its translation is CSTGTGDEQYF.

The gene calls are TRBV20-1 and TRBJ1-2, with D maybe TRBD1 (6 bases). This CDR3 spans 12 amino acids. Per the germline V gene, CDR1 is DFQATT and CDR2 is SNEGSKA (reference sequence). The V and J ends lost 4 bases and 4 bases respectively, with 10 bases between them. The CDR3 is CSATGALYGYTF. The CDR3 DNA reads TGCAGTGCTACAGGGGCCCTCTATGGCTACACCTTC.

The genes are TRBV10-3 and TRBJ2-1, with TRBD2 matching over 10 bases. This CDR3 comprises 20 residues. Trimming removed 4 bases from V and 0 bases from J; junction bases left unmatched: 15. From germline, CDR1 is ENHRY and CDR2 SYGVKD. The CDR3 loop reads CAISGLSGLASMSSYNEQFF. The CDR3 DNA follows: TGTGCCATCAGTGGGCTCTCGGGACTAGCGTCAATGAGCTCCTACAATGAGCAGTTCTTC.

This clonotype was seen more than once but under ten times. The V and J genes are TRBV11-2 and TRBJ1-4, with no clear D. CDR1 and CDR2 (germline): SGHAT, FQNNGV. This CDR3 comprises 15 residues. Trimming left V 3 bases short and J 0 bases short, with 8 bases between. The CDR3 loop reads CASSLSSATNEKLFF. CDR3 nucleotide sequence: TGTGCCAGCAGCTTGTCCTCAGCAACTAATGAAAAACTGTTTTTT.